This T cell receptor beta chain stems from a study of cytomegalovirus exposure and HLA in healthy donors. Study-level background: The 120 validation repertoires matched the 666 first-cohort repertoires in platform, a later analysis reported.

Assay: immunoSEQ multiplex PCR; the TCRdb copy retains only in-frame clones and omits some. The data hold some 320,000 clones, with about nine tenths observed a single time. The CDR3 spans 12 residues. The ends were cut back, 3 bases at V and 8 bases at J, with 9 bases in the middle. The germline V gene encodes CDR1 SGHRS and CDR2 YFSETQ. A note on this clone: Its target is unknown.

These donors were members of the approximately 110-subject validation cohort, a group separate from the approximately 640-subject first cohort. Study conclusions and caveats: Most TCR sequences showed up rarely, but some public TCRs showed up in many donors. There were a few CMV-associated chains whose specificity for CMV antigens was confirmed in vitro.

This clonotype originated in a woman aged 30 to 39 in good health and CMV-seropositive. Material for sequencing was PBMCs. V gene TRBV5-1 combines with J gene TRBJ2-1, with D unclear. In DNA, the CDR3 is TGCGCCAGCAGCTCGGTTAGGTATGAGCAGTTCTTC. Residues: CASSSVRYEQFF. The full variable domain, completed using reference TRBV5-1 and TRBJ2-1, is KAGVTQTPRYLIKTRGQQVTLSCSPISGHRSVSWYQQTPGQGLQFLFEYFSETQRNKGNFPGRFSGRQFSNSRSEMNVSTLELGDSALYLCASSSVRYEQFFGPGTRLTVL.